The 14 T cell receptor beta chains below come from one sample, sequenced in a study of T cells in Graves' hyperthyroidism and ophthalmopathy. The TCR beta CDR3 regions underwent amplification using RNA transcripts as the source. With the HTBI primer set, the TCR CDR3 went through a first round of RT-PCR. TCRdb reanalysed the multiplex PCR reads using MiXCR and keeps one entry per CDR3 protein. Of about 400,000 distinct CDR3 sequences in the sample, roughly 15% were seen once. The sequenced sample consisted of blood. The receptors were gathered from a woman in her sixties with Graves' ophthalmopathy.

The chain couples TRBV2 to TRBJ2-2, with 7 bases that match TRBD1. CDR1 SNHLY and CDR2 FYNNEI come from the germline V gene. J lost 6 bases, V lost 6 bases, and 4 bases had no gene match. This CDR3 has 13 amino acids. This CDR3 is CASRGTAPGELFF. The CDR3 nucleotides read TGTGCCAGCAGAGGGACAGCCCCCGGGGAGCTGTTTTTT.

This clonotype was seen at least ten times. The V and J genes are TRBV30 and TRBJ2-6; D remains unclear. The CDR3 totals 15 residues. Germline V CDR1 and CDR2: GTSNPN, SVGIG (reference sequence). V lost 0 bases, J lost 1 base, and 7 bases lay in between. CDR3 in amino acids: CAWSVQGSGANVLTF. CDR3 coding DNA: TGTGCCTGGAGTGTACAAGGGTCTGGGGCCAACGTCCTGACTTTC.

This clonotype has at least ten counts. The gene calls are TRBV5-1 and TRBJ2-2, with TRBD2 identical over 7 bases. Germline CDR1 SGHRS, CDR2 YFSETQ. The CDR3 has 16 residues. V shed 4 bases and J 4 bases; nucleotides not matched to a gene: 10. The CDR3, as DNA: TGCGCCAGCAGCCCACCTACTAGCGCTACCACCGGGGAGCTGTTTTTT. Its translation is CASSPPTSATTGELFF.

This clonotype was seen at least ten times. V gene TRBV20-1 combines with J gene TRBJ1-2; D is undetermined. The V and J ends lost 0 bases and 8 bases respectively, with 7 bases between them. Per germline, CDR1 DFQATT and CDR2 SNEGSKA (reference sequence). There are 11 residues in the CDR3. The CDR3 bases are TGCAGTGCTAGAGACCTAGGAGGCTACACCTTC. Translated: CSARDLGGYTF.

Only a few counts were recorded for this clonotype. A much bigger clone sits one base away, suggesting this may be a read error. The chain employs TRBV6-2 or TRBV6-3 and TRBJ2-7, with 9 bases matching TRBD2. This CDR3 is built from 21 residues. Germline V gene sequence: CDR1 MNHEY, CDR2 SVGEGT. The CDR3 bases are TGTGCCAGCAGTTACGTCAGGGGCAATTGGCTAGCGGGACCGAGCTCCTACGAGCAGCACTTC. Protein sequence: CASSYVRGNWLAGPSSYEQHF.

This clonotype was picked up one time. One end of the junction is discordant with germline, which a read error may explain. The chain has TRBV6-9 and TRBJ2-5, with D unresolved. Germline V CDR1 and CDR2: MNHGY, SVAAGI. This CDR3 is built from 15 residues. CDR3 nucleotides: TGCGCCAGCAGTGGGTATGCCGGGCAGAGAGAGACCCAGTACTTC. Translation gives CASSGYAGQRETQYF.

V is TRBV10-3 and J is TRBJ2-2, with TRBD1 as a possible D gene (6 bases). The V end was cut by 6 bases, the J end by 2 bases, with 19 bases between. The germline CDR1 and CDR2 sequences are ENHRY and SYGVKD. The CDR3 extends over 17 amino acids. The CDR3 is CAISAAARDKNTGELFF. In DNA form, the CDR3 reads TGTGCCATCAGCGCAGCCGCCCGGGACAAAAACACCGGGGAGCTGTTTTTT.

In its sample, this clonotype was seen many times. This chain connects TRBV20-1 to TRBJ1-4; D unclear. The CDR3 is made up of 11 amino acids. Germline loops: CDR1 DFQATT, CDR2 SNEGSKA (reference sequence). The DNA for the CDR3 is TGCGCCACAGACTTTAATGAAAAACTGTTTTTT. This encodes CATDFNEKLFF.

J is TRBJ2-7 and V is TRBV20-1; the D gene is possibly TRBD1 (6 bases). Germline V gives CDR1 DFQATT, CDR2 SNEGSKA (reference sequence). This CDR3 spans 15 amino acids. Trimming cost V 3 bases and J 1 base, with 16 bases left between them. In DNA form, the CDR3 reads TGCAGTGCTAGGGGGACAACCCTCACTTCCTACGAGCAGTACTTC. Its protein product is CSARGTTLTSYEQYF.

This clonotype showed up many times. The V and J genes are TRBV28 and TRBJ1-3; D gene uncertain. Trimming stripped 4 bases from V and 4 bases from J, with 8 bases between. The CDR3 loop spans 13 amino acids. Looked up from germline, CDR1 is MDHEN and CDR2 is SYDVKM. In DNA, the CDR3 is TGTGCCAGCAGTTCCGCGATAGGAAACACCATATATTTT. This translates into CASSSAIGNTIYF.

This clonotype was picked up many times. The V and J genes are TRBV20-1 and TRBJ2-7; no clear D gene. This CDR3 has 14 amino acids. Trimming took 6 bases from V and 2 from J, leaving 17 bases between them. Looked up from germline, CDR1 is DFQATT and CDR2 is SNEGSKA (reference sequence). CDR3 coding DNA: TGCAGTGCCTCCCGACAAATGCCACCCTACGAGCAGTACTTC. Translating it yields CSASRQMPPYEQYF.

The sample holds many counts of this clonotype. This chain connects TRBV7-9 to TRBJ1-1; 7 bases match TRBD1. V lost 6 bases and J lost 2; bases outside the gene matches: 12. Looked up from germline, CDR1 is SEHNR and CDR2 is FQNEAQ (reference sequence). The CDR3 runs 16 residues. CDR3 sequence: CASRANRDRRNTEAFF. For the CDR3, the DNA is TGTGCCAGCAGGGCAAACCGGGACAGAAGAAACACTGAAGCTTTCTTT. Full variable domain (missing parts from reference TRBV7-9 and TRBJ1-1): DTGVSQNPRHKITKRGQNVTFRCDPISEHNRLYWYRQTLGQGPEFLTYFQNEAQLEKSRLLSDRFSAERPKGSFSTLEIQRTEQGDSAMYLCASRANRDRRNTEAFFGQGTRLTVV.

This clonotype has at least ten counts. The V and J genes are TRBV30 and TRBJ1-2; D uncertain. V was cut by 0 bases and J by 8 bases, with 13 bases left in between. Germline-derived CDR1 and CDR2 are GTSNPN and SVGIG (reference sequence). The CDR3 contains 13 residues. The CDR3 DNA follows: TGTGCCTGGAGTGTTGGCATTTCGCCCGGCTACACCTTC. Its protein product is CAWSVGISPGYTF.

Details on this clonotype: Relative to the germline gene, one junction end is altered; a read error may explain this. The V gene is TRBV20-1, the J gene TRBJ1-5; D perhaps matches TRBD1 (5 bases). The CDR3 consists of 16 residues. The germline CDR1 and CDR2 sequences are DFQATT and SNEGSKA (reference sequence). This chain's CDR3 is CSASGRGTLSDQPQHF. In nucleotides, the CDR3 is TGCAGTGCGAGTGGACGGGGGACCCTTAGCGATCAGCCCCAGCATTTT.